Listed below are T cell receptor beta chains from one sample, sequenced in a study of blood T cell repertoires in COVID-19. The repertoire was sequenced with immunoSEQ multiplex PCR; TCRdb's copy has only in-frame clones and lacks some. The sample shows fewer than 400,000 clones, roughly 85% of them seen only once. Material: PBMCs or T cells enriched from blood (not recorded which). These receptors were taken from a young man who had recovered from COVID-19. The CDR3 runs from the conserved cysteine through the conserved F or W. A D gene is named only where the DNA matches it firmly. Not all rows give a size; the values are once, few, many and, for expanded clones, a class.

d_gene: NA
v_gene: TRBV7-2
j_gene: TRBJ1-5
abundance: NA
CDR3aa: CASSFIRGNQPQHF
CDR3nt: TGTGCCAGCAGCTTCATAAGGGGGAATCAGCCCCAGCATTTT

d_gene: TRBD2
v_gene: TRBV19
j_gene: TRBJ2-3
abundance: NA
CDR3aa: CASSISAGGRLDTQYF
CDR3nt: TGTGCCAGTAGTATCAGTGCGGGGGGCCGGTTAGATACGCAGTATTTT

d_gene: TRBD1
v_gene: TRBV5-4
j_gene: TRBJ1-2
abundance: NA
CDR3aa: CASSLWTGTVGYTF
CDR3nt: TGTGCCAGCAGCTTATGGACAGGGACGGTCGGCTACACCTTC

d_gene: NA
v_gene: TRBV6-5
j_gene: TRBJ2-7
abundance: NA
CDR3aa: CASRLGQLFEQYF
CDR3nt: TGTGCCAGCAGGCTCGGACAGCTATTCGAGCAGTACTTC

d_gene: NA
v_gene: TRBV12-5
j_gene: TRBJ1-1
abundance: NA
CDR3aa: CASGLVQGGVNIEAFF
CDR3nt: TGTGCTAGTGGTTTGGTACAAGGGGGGGTTAACATTGAAGCTTTCTTT

d_gene: NA
v_gene: TRBV5-4
j_gene: TRBJ1-5
abundance: NA
CDR3aa: CASSFQGSNQPQHF
CDR3nt: TGTGCCAGCAGCTTTCAGGGGAGCAATCAGCCCCAGCATTTT

d_gene: TRBD2
v_gene: TRBV9
j_gene: TRBJ2-1
abundance: NA
CDR3aa: CASSQPRGGLAGFSSYNEQFF
CDR3nt: TGTGCCAGCAGCCAGCCCCGGGGGGGTCTAGCGGGGTTCAGCTCCTACAATGAGCAGTTCTTC

d_gene: NA
v_gene: TRBV19
j_gene: TRBJ2-2
abundance: NA
CDR3aa: CASSIGGSSTGELFF
CDR3nt: TGTGCCAGTAGTATAGGGGGCAGTTCAACCGGGGAGCTGTTTTTT

d_gene: NA
v_gene: TRBV30
j_gene: TRBJ1-1
abundance: NA
CDR3aa: CAWSVRQGPFMNTEAFF
CDR3nt: TGTGCCTGGAGTGTACGGCAGGGGCCCTTCATGAACACTGAAGCTTTCTTT

d_gene: TRBD1
v_gene: TRBV27
j_gene: TRBJ1-1
abundance: NA
CDR3aa: CASSSGQGRNTEAFF
CDR3nt: TGTGCCAGCAGTTCCGGACAGGGCCGGAACACTGAAGCTTTCTTT

d_gene: NA
v_gene: TRBV21-1
j_gene: TRBJ2-3
abundance: NA
CDR3aa: CASEFSGGNTDTQYF
CDR3nt: TGTGCCAGCGAATTTAGCGGGGGGAACACAGATACGCAGTATTTT

d_gene: TRBD1
v_gene: TRBV19
j_gene: TRBJ2-7
abundance: NA
CDR3aa: CASSTRDRVSSYEQYF
CDR3nt: TGTGCCAGTAGTACCCGGGACAGGGTTTCCTCCTACGAGCAGTACTTC

d_gene: NA
v_gene: TRBV12-3/TRBV12-4
j_gene: TRBJ2-5
abundance: NA
CDR3aa: CASSLLGKTQYF
CDR3nt: TGTGCCAGCAGTTTACTCGGGAAGACCCAGTACTTC

d_gene: NA
v_gene: TRBV7-8
j_gene: TRBJ1-1
abundance: NA
CDR3aa: CASSSSTPGTEAFF
CDR3nt: TGTGCCAGCAGCTCATCGACACCTGGGACTGAAGCTTTCTTT

d_gene: NA
v_gene: TRBV4-1
j_gene: TRBJ2-1
abundance: NA
CDR3aa: CASSPMIGVYNEQFF
CDR3nt: TGCGCCAGCAGCCCGATGATCGGGGTTTACAATGAGCAGTTCTTC

d_gene: TRBD2
v_gene: TRBV2
j_gene: TRBJ2-5
abundance: NA
CDR3aa: CASSARTSGGETQYF
CDR3nt: TGTGCCAGCAGTGCTAGGACTAGCGGGGGAGAGACCCAGTACTTC

d_gene: TRBD2
v_gene: TRBV9
j_gene: TRBJ2-5
abundance: NA
CDR3aa: CASSLAGGTKETQYF
CDR3nt: TGTGCCAGCAGCCTCGCGGGGGGCACGAAAGAGACCCAGTACTTC

d_gene: TRBD2
v_gene: TRBV5-1
j_gene: TRBJ2-5
abundance: NA
CDR3aa: CASSSGLAGGPETQYF
CDR3nt: TGCGCCAGCAGCTCGGGTCTAGCGGGGGGGCCTGAGACCCAGTACTTC

d_gene: NA
v_gene: TRBV24-1
j_gene: TRBJ2-7
abundance: NA
CDR3aa: CATSQQGYEQYF
CDR3nt: TGTGCCACCAGTCAACAGGGTTACGAGCAGTACTTC

d_gene: NA
v_gene: TRBV15
j_gene: TRBJ2-2
abundance: NA
CDR3aa: CATSREAARDPGELFF
CDR3nt: TGTGCCACCAGCAGAGAAGCAGCCCGGGATCCCGGGGAGCTGTTTTTT

d_gene: TRBD1
v_gene: TRBV10-3
j_gene: TRBJ1-1
abundance: NA
CDR3aa: CAISEGQGAWGEAFF
CDR3nt: TGTGCCATCAGTGAGGGACAGGGGGCGTGGGGTGAAGCTTTCTTT

d_gene: TRBD1
v_gene: TRBV7-2
j_gene: TRBJ1-5
abundance: NA
CDR3aa: CASSLGQGANQPQHF
CDR3nt: TGTGCCAGCAGCTTAGGACAGGGGGCAAATCAGCCCCAGCATTTT

d_gene: NA
v_gene: TRBV24-1
j_gene: TRBJ1-5
abundance: NA
CDR3aa: CATSDSQGNDQPQHF
CDR3nt: TGTGCCACCAGTGATTCCCAGGGGAATGATCAGCCCCAGCATTTT

d_gene: TRBD2
v_gene: TRBV6-4
j_gene: TRBJ2-3
abundance: once
CDR3aa: CASSDSSGADTQYF
CDR3nt: TGTGCCAGCAGTGACTCTAGCGGGGCAGATACGCAGTATTTT

d_gene: NA
v_gene: TRBV3-1/TRBV3-2
j_gene: TRBJ1-1
abundance: NA
CDR3aa: CASSPMMGGIRTEAFF
CDR3nt: TGTGCCAGCAGCCCTATGATGGGGGGAATTCGGACTGAAGCTTTCTTT

d_gene: NA
v_gene: TRBV4-3
j_gene: TRBJ2-1
abundance: NA
CDR3aa: CASSQLDNYNEQFF
CDR3nt: TGCGCCAGCAGCCAACTCGACAACTACAATGAGCAGTTCTTC

d_gene: TRBD1
v_gene: TRBV4-2
j_gene: TRBJ1-2
abundance: once
CDR3aa: CASSQAWGQGHYGYTF
CDR3nt: TGTGCCAGCAGCCAAGCTTGGGGACAGGGCCACTATGGCTACACCTTC

d_gene: NA
v_gene: TRBV4-1
j_gene: TRBJ1-5
abundance: once
CDR3aa: CASPRGHIKQPQHF
CDR3nt: TGCGCCAGCCCCAGGGGCCACATCAAGCAGCCCCAGCATTTT

d_gene: NA
v_gene: TRBV7-9
j_gene: TRBJ1-3
abundance: NA
CDR3aa: CASSLSIVIYF
CDR3nt: TGTGCCAGCAGCTTATCAATAGTCATATATTTT

d_gene: NA
v_gene: TRBV7-3
j_gene: TRBJ2-5
abundance: NA
CDR3aa: CASSLQGGQQETQYF
CDR3nt: TGTGCCAGCAGCTTACAGGGGGGACAGCAAGAGACCCAGTACTTC

d_gene: TRBD1
v_gene: TRBV14
j_gene: TRBJ1-2
abundance: once
CDR3aa: CASSQVRGPGDYFYGYTF
CDR3nt: TGTGCCAGCAGCCAAGTGAGGGGGCCGGGCGACTATTTCTATGGCTACACCTTC

d_gene: TRBD2
v_gene: TRBV29-1
j_gene: TRBJ2-7
abundance: NA
CDR3aa: CSVSAAGGIPSYEQYF
CDR3nt: TGCAGCGTGTCCGCGGCGGGGGGTATCCCCTCCTACGAGCAGTACTTC

d_gene: TRBD2
v_gene: TRBV29-1
j_gene: TRBJ2-5
abundance: NA
CDR3aa: CSVGVAGGETQYF
CDR3nt: TGCAGCGTTGGGGTAGCGGGGGGTGAGACCCAGTACTTC

d_gene: NA
v_gene: TRBV7-9
j_gene: TRBJ1-1
abundance: NA
CDR3aa: CASSPSLADTEAFF
CDR3nt: TGTGCCAGCAGCCCCTCCTTAGCGGACACTGAAGCTTTCTTT

d_gene: NA
v_gene: TRBV11-2
j_gene: TRBJ2-7
abundance: few
CDR3aa: CASSFDRVSYEQYF
CDR3nt: TGTGCCAGCAGCTTTGATCGGGTCTCCTACGAGCAGTACTTC

d_gene: NA
v_gene: TRBV4-1
j_gene: TRBJ1-3
abundance: once
CDR3aa: CASSQDPTGGNTIYF
CDR3nt: TGCGCCAGCAGCCAAGATCCGACAGGTGGAAACACCATATATTTT

d_gene: NA
v_gene: TRBV18
j_gene: TRBJ1-5
abundance: NA
CDR3aa: CASHPPGTTSNQPQHF
CDR3nt: TGTGCCAGCCACCCCCCCGGGACAACTAGCAATCAGCCCCAGCATTTT

d_gene: TRBD2
v_gene: TRBV9
j_gene: TRBJ2-1
abundance: NA
CDR3aa: CASSVGLAGAYEQFF
CDR3nt: TGTGCCAGCAGCGTAGGGCTAGCGGGGGCTTATGAGCAGTTCTTC

d_gene: NA
v_gene: TRBV4-3
j_gene: TRBJ1-2
abundance: NA
CDR3aa: CASSRTSSGNYGYTF
CDR3nt: TGCGCCAGCAGCCGAACCTCTTCGGGTAACTATGGCTACACCTTC

d_gene: TRBD2
v_gene: TRBV9
j_gene: TRBJ2-3
abundance: NA
CDR3aa: CASSLDSGGLNTQYF
CDR3nt: TGTGCCAGCAGCCTTGATAGCGGGGGTTTAAATACGCAGTATTTT

d_gene: TRBD1
v_gene: TRBV14
j_gene: TRBJ1-2
abundance: NA
CDR3aa: CASSPRQGGGYTF
CDR3nt: TGTGCCAGCAGCCCACGACAGGGAGGCGGCTACACCTTC

d_gene: TRBD1
v_gene: TRBV7-9
j_gene: TRBJ1-2
abundance: NA
CDR3aa: CASSSRTGGLTYGYTF
CDR3nt: TGTGCCAGCAGCTCTAGGACAGGGGGCCTAACCTATGGCTACACCTTC

d_gene: NA
v_gene: TRBV5-1
j_gene: TRBJ2-3
abundance: NA
CDR3aa: CASSTGGQRGDTQYF
CDR3nt: TGCGCCAGCAGCACGGGGGGCCAGAGGGGAGATACGCAGTATTTT